These 22 T cell receptor beta chains were sequenced from one sample in a study of T cell responses to AZD1222 COVID-19 vaccine. Assay used: immunoSEQ multiplex PCR; TCRdb lists only in-frame clones, some missing. The sample contains 110,000 to 150,000 clones, over 80% of which appear only once. The sample consisted of peripheral blood, taken 28 days after the second AZD1222 dose. Receptors originate from an adult who received the AZD1222 COVID-19 vaccine.

The chain has TRBV10-3 and TRBJ2-6, with TRBD1 identical over 8 bases. The CDR3 is 19 residues long. The V and J ends lost 3 bases and 0 bases, in that order; junction bases with no gene match: 10. The V gene's germline CDR1 is ENHRY and CDR2 SYGVKD. The CDR3 nucleotides are TGTGCCATCAGTGACCCACGGGACAGGCGAAGCTCTGGGGCCAACGTCCTGACTTTC. Protein product: CAISDPRDRRSSGANVLTF.

The rearrangement joins TRBV28 to TRBJ1-2, with D tentatively TRBD1 (5 bases). The CDR3 is 15 amino acids. V dropped 1 base and J dropped 4 bases, with 13 bases sitting between them. CDR1 is MDHEN and CDR2 is SYDVKM in the germline V gene. The CDR3 here is CASSLSAEGSYGYTF. The CDR3 nucleotides are TGTGCCAGCAGTTTATCGGCGGAGGGGAGCTATGGCTACACCTTC.

The chain carries TRBV7-6 and TRBJ1-1, with 9 bases aligning to TRBD1. CDR1 SGHVS and CDR2 FNYEAQ come from the germline V gene. This CDR3 is built from 14 residues. V dropped 5 bases and J dropped 4; count of bases not matched to a gene: 5. CDR3 residues: CASSTGTGPTEAFF. In DNA form, the CDR3 reads TGTGCCAGCAGCACCGGGACAGGGCCCACTGAAGCTTTCTTT. Variable domain in full (rest from reference TRBV7-6 and TRBJ1-1): GAGVSQSPRYKVTKRGQDVALRCDPISGHVSLYWYRQALGQGPEFLTYFNYEAQQDKSGLPNDRFSAERPEGSISTLTIQRTEQRDSAMYRCASSTGTGPTEAFFGQGTRLTVV.

The CDR3, as DNA: TGTGCCAGCAGCTTAGGGGCCGAGGGGCTAGCGCTGAGCTCCTACGAGCAGTACTTC. Amino acids: CASSLGAEGLALSSYEQYF. This sequence joins TRBV7-9 and TRBJ2-7; D is perhaps TRBD2 (6 bases). Trimming shortened V by 1 base and J by 0 bases, and 22 bases separated the two germline ends. Germline CDR1 SEHNR, CDR2 FQNEAQ (reference sequence). The CDR3 consists of 19 residues. Looking up the rest from reference TRBV7-9 and TRBJ2-7 gives the full variable domain: DTGVSQNPRHKITKRGQNVTFRCDPISEHNRLYWYRQTLGQGPEFLTYFQNEAQLEKSRLLSDRFSAERPKGSFSTLEIQRTEQGDSAMYLCASSLGAEGLALSSYEQYFGPGTRLTVT.

CDR3 sequence: CASSTPGLQETQYF. The CDR3, as DNA: TGTGCCAGCAGCACCCCGGGACTGCAAGAGACCCAGTACTTC. This chain uses TRBV5-6 with TRBJ2-5; D is perhaps TRBD2 (6 bases). Germline CDR1 is SGHDT and CDR2 is YYEEEE. CDR3 length: 14 residues. Between the trimmed V and J ends, which lost 4 bases and 2 bases, there was a span of 12 bases.

The chain joins TRBV5-1 to TRBJ2-1; 7 nucleotides agree with TRBD1. CDR3 length: 16 amino acids. Germline CDR1 reads SGHRS; CDR2 reads YFSETQ. Unmatched junction bases numbered 11, after V lost 6 bases and J lost 2 bases. For the CDR3, the DNA is TGCGCCAGCACTGGACAGGCCCTGGGACCCTACAATGAGCAGTTCTTC. This translates into CASTGQALGPYNEQFF. The full variable domain, with the rest looked up from reference TRBV5-1 and TRBJ2-1, is KAGVTQTPRYLIKTRGQQVTLSCSPISGHRSVSWYQQTPGQGLQFLFEYFSETQRNKGNFPGRFSGRQFSNSRSEMNVSTLELGDSALYLCASTGQALGPYNEQFFGPGTRLTVL.

A remark on this clone: One junction end does not reproduce the germline sequence, and a read error may be involved. The chain combines TRBV5-8 with TRBJ1-2; D remains unclear. Per germline, CDR1 SGHTS and CDR2 YDEGEE. CDR3 length: 13 amino acids. DNA of the CDR3: TGTGCCAGCAGCTTGAGAACGAACTACGGCTACACCTTC. This encodes CASSLRTNYGYTF.

V gene TRBV5-4 combines with J gene TRBJ1-3, with D uncertain. The CDR3 extends over 15 amino acids. Trimming removed 2 bases at V and 3 bases at J, with 12 bases between. CDR1 and CDR2 from the germline V gene are SGHNT and YYREEE (reference sequence). The CDR3 loop is CASSFGGLSGNTIYF. The DNA of the CDR3 is TGTGCCAGCAGCTTTGGTGGGCTGAGTGGAAACACCATATATTTT.

The rearrangement links TRBV10-3 to TRBJ2-1; a weak D match, TRBD1 (5 bases). The germline V and J ends were trimmed by 9 bases and 6 bases, with 15 bases remaining between them. CDR3 size: 13 residues. Germline-derived CDR1 and CDR2 are ENHRY and SYGVKD. CDR3 bases: TGTGCCATTGGGGTGGACACGGGCAATGAGCAGTTCTTC. Encoded protein: CAIGVDTGNEQFF.

The genes are TRBV29-1 and TRBJ2-2, with 10 bases that match TRBD2. The CDR3 sequence is 17 residues long. V lost 7 bases, J lost 3 bases, and 14 bases stayed unmatched. Looked up from germline, CDR1 is SQVTM and CDR2 is ANQGSEA. The CDR3 DNA sequence: TGCAGCGCTCAAACTCTACGTCTAGCGGGAGACACCGGGGAGCTGTTTTTT. Amino acid sequence: CSAQTLRLAGDTGELFF.

The J gene is TRBJ1-1, the V gene TRBV28; tentatively, D is TRBD1 (6 bases). This CDR3 spans 15 amino acids. Trimming pared 1 base from V and 4 bases from J, leaving 13 bases between. Germline CDR1 reads MDHEN; CDR2 reads SYDVKM. The chain's CDR3 is CASSLFSRGSTEAFF. DNA for the CDR3: TGTGCCAGCAGTTTATTCTCCAGGGGAAGCACTGAAGCTTTCTTT.

V usage is TRBV30 and J usage is TRBJ1-3; D remains ambiguous. V was clipped by 1 base and J by 7 bases, with 11 bases between them. Germline CDR1 GTSNPN, CDR2 SVGIG (reference sequence). The CDR3 covers 13 residues. CDR3 loop: CAWSGALGNTIYF. CDR3 nucleotide sequence: TGTGCCTGGAGTGGAGCCTTGGGGAACACCATATATTTT.

This clone was observed once. V usage is TRBV5-1 and J usage is TRBJ1-1; D gene ambiguous. Trimming shortened V by 0 bases and J by 2 bases, and 11 bases separated the two germline ends. CDR3 length: 15 residues. CDR1 is SGHRS, CDR2 YFSETQ, per germline. The CDR3 nucleotides are TGCGCCAGCAGCTTGGAGGTCCCCGGAAACACTGAAGCTTTCTTT. This gives the protein CASSLEVPGNTEAFF.

The chain combines TRBV28 with TRBJ1-5, with D uncertain. Germline values: CDR1 MDHEN, CDR2 SYDVKM. CDR3 size: 14 residues. Trimming left V 6 bases short and J 1 base short, with 10 bases between. The chain's CDR3 is CASRTTPSNQPQHF. Here the CDR3 DNA reads TGTGCCAGCAGAACGACCCCGAGCAATCAGCCCCAGCATTTT.

This chain uses TRBV12-5 with TRBJ2-7; the match to TRBD2 covers 14 bases. Trimming took 7 bases from V and 1 from J; bases not matched to a gene: 12. Germline V gene sequence: CDR1 LGHNT, CDR2 FRNRAP. The CDR3 consists of 18 residues. The CDR3 DNA reads as TGTGCTAGTGCCGAGGCGGGGACTAGCGGGAGATCTTCCTACGAGCAGTACTTC. Its translation: CASAEAGTSGRSSYEQYF.

In this sample, this clone turned up once. This sequence joins TRBV6-4 and TRBJ1-6, with D perhaps TRBD1 (5 bases). There are 14 residues in the CDR3. Germline V gives CDR1 MRHNA, CDR2 SNTAGT. The V and J ends lost 3 bases and 6 bases respectively, with 9 bases between them. The CDR3, as DNA: TGTGCCAGCAGTGAATTTGGGGGTAATTCACCCCTCCACTTT. This sequence encodes CASSEFGGNSPLHF.

The genes are TRBV7-9 and TRBJ1-4; maybe TRBD1 (5 bases). V lost 5 bases and J lost 8, with 15 bases in between. The germline V gene has CDR1 SEHNR and CDR2 FQNEAQ (reference sequence). The CDR3 extends over 14 amino acids. CDR3 nucleotides: TGTGCCAGCAGCAGCGGACACGGAGCCGAAAAACTGTTTTTT. It yields the protein CASSSGHGAEKLFF.

V and J are TRBV28 and TRBJ1-2, with D possibly being TRBD1 (5 bases). The V end was cut by 4 bases, the J end by 6 bases, with 9 bases between. Germline CDR1 MDHEN, CDR2 SYDVKM. CDR3 length equals 12 residues. CDR3 residues: CASSSRVNGYTF. In nucleotides, the CDR3 is TGTGCCAGCAGTTCCAGGGTGAATGGCTACACCTTC.

This clone showed up just once. J is TRBJ1-5 and V is TRBV30; 9 bases agree with TRBD1. J was trimmed by 6 bases and V by 0 bases; bases with no gene match: 6. From germline, CDR1 is GTSNPN and CDR2 SVGIG (reference sequence). This CDR3 is 15 amino acids long. CDR3 region: CAWSVLDRGGQPQHF. The CDR3 DNA follows: TGTGCCTGGAGTGTACTTGACAGGGGGGGTCAGCCCCAGCATTTT.

The chain employs TRBV3-1 (or the pseudogene TRBV3-2) and TRBJ2-2; a possible D gene is TRBD2 (6 bases). The CDR3 is 13 residues long. Germline V gene data show CDR1 as LGHDT and CDR2 as YNNKEL (reference sequence). V lost 2 bases and J 5 bases, leaving 6 bases between the germline ends. In DNA form, the CDR3 reads TGTGCCAGCAGCCAACTAGCGACCGGGGAGCTGTTTTTT. Protein: CASSQLATGELFF.

This clone appeared once. This chain's CDR3 is CATSDWTGSTDTQYF. CDR3 bases: TGTGCCACCAGTGATTGGACAGGGAGCACAGATACGCAGTATTTT. This chain connects TRBV24-1 to TRBJ2-3; TRBD1 aligns across 8 bases. V lost 2 bases and J lost 0; bases outside the gene matches: 0. This CDR3 is 15 amino acids long. Germline loops: CDR1 KGHDR, CDR2 SFDVKD.

The gene calls are TRBV3-1 (or the pseudogene TRBV3-2) and TRBJ1-6; 9 bases match TRBD1. The length of the CDR3 is 15 residues. V lost 1 base and J lost 7; bases outside the gene matches: 2. The germline CDR1 and CDR2 sequences are LGHDT and YNNKEL (reference sequence). CDR3 region: CASSQGTGVNSPLHF. Here the CDR3 DNA reads TGTGCCAGCAGCCAAGGGACAGGGGTAAATTCACCCCTCCACTTT.